This paragraph covers one TCR beta chain sequence. What it binds is unknown. Libraries were prepared by immunoSEQ multiplex PCR; TCRdb keeps only in-frame clonotypes and omits some of them. This table has around 30,000 clones, 70% to 90% appearing once. The germline V gene has CDR1 SGHAT and CDR2 FQNNGV. With 5 bases removed from V and 2 bases from J, the gap between germline ends came to 12 bases. The CDR3 sequence is 14 residues long. This entry is derived from a study of OX40 agonist ivuxolimab in advanced cancers. On the study more broadly: The patients got ivuxolimab, which is an agonistic anti-OX40 (CD134) antibody. Whole-study findings and limits: At 0.1 to 3.0 mg/kg, CD4+ and CD8+ blood T cells expanded clonally by week 6. What antigens the expanded peripheral T cells recognized was never established. CD8+ T cells were the subset that, on average, had more expanded clones than CD4+.

The chain joins TRBV11-2 to TRBJ2-5; the D call may be TRBD1 or TRBD2 (5 bases each). Sequencing used CD4+ or CD8+ T cells sorted from blood, obtained in a trial of the OX40 agonist ivuxolimab. This TCR was recovered from an adult with an advanced solid tumor such as melanoma, head and neck, liver or kidney cancer. The CDR3 nucleotides read TGTGCCAGCAGCCCGGGACCCGTTCAAGAGACCCAGTACTTC. Protein: CASSPGPVQETQYF.